These T cell receptor beta chains were read from a single sample in a study of cytomegalovirus exposure and HLA in healthy donors. Repertoires were generated with immunoSEQ multiplex PCR, while TCRdb's copy carries only in-frame clones and drops some. Here the sample spans over 250,000 clones, more than 80% being singletons. Sequenced sample: PBMCs. These receptors originate from a man aged 35-49 years in good health and CMV-seropositive. CDR3s include the opening cysteine and the closing phenylalanine or tryptophan.

V gene	J gene	CDR3 protein
TRBV15	TRBJ1-1	CATSRAGYTEAFF
TRBV6-5	TRBJ2-5	CASSYTSETQYF
TRBV5-4	TRBJ2-5	CASSPSGRGQETQYF
TRBV2	TRBJ2-6	CAIPRGGAGANVLTF
TRBV9	TRBJ1-3	CASSPRGVSGNTIYF
TRBV5-4	TRBJ2-3	CASSLQLAGADTQYF
TRBV28	TRBJ2-6	CASSSRQGANSGANVLTF
TRBV11-2	TRBJ1-1	CASSSGQGRRYTEAFF
TRBV7-2	TRBJ2-7	CASSRLAGSYEQYF
TRBV28	TRBJ1-1	CASPPNRGNTEAFF
TRBV18	TRBJ1-5	CASSPQGSNQPQHF
TRBV20-1	TRBJ1-1	CSASSEAFF
TRBV5-6	TRBJ1-5	CASRRGNQPQHF
TRBV7-3	TRBJ2-2	CASSRSGGSTGELFF
TRBV11-2	TRBJ2-3	CASRLESSEDTQYF
TRBV27	TRBJ2-3	CASSLWTGGTGTQYF